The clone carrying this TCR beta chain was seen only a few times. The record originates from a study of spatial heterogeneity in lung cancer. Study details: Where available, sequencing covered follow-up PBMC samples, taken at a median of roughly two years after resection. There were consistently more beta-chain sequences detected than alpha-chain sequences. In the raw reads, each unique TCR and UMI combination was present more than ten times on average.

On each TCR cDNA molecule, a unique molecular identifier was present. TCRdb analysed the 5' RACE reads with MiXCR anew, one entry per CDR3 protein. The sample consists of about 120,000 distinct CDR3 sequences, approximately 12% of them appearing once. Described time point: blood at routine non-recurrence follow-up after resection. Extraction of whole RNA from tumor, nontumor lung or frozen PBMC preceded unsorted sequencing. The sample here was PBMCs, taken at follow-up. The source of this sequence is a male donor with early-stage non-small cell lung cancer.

The CDR3 loop is CASSLISQPQHF. DNA for the CDR3: TGTGCCAGCAGTCTCATAAGTCAGCCCCAGCATTTT. The chain has TRBV6-1 and TRBJ1-5; D gene uncertain. Germline CDR1 and CDR2: MNHNS and SASEGT. The V gene lost 5 bases and the J gene lost 6 bases, with 8 bases spanning the gap. There are 12 residues in the CDR3.